Sequencing of this TCR beta chain was carried out in a study of T cells in Graves' hyperthyroidism and ophthalmopathy (dated by TCRdb to about 2019). The study in broad terms: Peripheral blood samples were taken at the time of initial diagnosis, prior to any treatment. After sampling, hyperthyroidism patients received methimazole starting at 30 mg daily, and ophthalmopathy patients received high-dose intravenous methylprednisolone. According to the paper, TCR Vbeta CDR3 sequencing was carried out on about 140 peripheral blood samples, which came from around 43 ophthalmopathy, around 75 hyperthyroidism and 17 progressor patients. Thyroid tissue and blood T-cell repertoires from over 5 Graves' hyperthyroidism patients were also compared in the study. TCR V-J signatures able to tell the groups apart were searched for in a discovery cohort of 90 to 100 patients, of whom over 40 had Graves' ophthalmopathy and around 58 had stable Graves' hyperthyroidism. The approximately 100 discovery patients were randomly divided into training and test sets at a 7:3 ratio. Prospective prediction of ophthalmopathy was tested in an independent validation cohort consisting of 18 to 20 hyperthyroidism patients and around 17 patients who later progressed to ophthalmopathy. Broader findings and caveats from the paper: In validation, the model predicted progression to ophthalmopathy a median of roughly 6.5 months before onset, with over 55% sensitivity and 72.22% specificity. Sample size was not statistically predetermined, and blinding of investigators to group allocation was not performed. Ophthalmopathy was separated from stable hyperthyroidism by a 13 V-J signature model, with about 86% sensitivity and about 81% specificity obtained in cross-validation and 80%/75% obtained in testing. Blood samples also contained most of the expanded thyroid clonotypes (frequency above 0.001), which suggests that blood repertoires may reflect thyroid immune responses.

The CDR3 contains 16 residues, cysteine and phenylalanine counted. Only the CDR3 region is kept as DNA, spanning 48 bases read in frame from base 1. CDR1 and CDR2, per the germline V gene, are MNHNS and SASEGT. TCR beta CDR3 regions were amplified from RNA transcripts. The TCR CDR3 was subjected to a first round of RT-PCR using the HTBI primer set and the Qiagen OneStep RT-PCR kit. Libraries were constructed in a second round of multiplex PCR, after which size selection and purification were carried out. Paired-end sequencing of the libraries was performed with 100 bp reads on an Illumina HiSeq2000. On the authors' methods: SOAPnuke was used to process the raw data, with reads discarded if the reads contained adapters or uncalled bases, had a mean Phred below 15, or lacked an exact constant-primer or identifier match. High-quality paired reads were merged with COPE v1.2.5, and unique nucleotide sequences were defined as clonotypes. Clonotypes were aligned to IMGT TRBV, TRBD and TRBJ reference segments using MiTCR v1.1. The analysis was restricted to V-J combinations with a frequency above 0.0001, which together covered over 99% of the repertoires. A TCS score was defined as the ratio between F50 (clonal expansion) and ExV (chaos), using BLOSUM62-based TCRdist between CDR3 peptides within each V-J. Welch's t-statistics and random forest reduced roughly 500 V-J features to 10 to 15, which were used in a naive Bayes classifier (R e1071). TCRdb reran the public reads through fastp at Q25 and MiXCR, keeping productive beta chains. Duplicate CDR3 protein sequences are folded into a single record with the most common DNA and genes. The V and J calls follow TCRdb's processing rather than the paper's. The table for this sample lists around 600,000 distinct CDR3 sequences; over 12% of them were counted only once. Roughly 6.9% of the sample is held by the ten biggest clonotypes.

In the ophthalmopathy patients, disease was moderately to severely active, with a Clinical Activity Score of 3 or more, a NOSPECS grade of 4 or more, and a duration of less than 3 months. Any patient with an uncontrolled infection, another autoimmune disease, pregnancy or lactation was excluded. Clinical symptoms, serum thyroxine and TRAb, thyroid ultrasound, and orbital computed tomography formed the basis for the diagnoses. Ficoll-Paque density gradient centrifugation was used to isolate PBMCs from 10 ml of fresh peripheral blood. Trizol reagent was used to extract total RNA, and RNA quality was then checked on an Agilent 2100 Bioanalyzer. Comments on this clonotype: No cognate antigen has been identified for it. One end of the junction varies from germline; a read error may be responsible.

The sequence was collected from a young woman with Graves' ophthalmopathy. The V and J segments used are TRBV6-1 and TRBJ2-7, with the D assignment possibly TRBD1 or TRBD2, given 6 matching bases for each. The sample taken for sequencing was blood. The CDR3 protein: CAGSDFRGLSSYEQYF. The DNA sequence is given as TGTGCCGGCAGTGATTTCAGGGGACTCAGCTCCTACGAGCAGTACTTC.